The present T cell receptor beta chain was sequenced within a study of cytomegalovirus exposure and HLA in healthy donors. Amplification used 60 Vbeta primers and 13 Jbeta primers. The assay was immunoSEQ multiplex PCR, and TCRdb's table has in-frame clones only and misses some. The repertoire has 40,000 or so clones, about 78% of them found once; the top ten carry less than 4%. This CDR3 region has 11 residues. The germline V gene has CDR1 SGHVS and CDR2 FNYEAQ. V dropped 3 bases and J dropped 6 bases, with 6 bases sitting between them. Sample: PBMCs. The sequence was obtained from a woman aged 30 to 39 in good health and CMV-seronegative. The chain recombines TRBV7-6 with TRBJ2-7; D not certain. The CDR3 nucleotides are TGTGCCAGCAGCTTCGGCGGCGAGCAGTACTTC. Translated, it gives CASSFGGEQYF. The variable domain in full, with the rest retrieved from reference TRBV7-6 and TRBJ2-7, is GAGVSQSPRYKVTKRGQDVALRCDPISGHVSLYWYRQALGQGPEFLTYFNYEAQQDKSGLPNDRFSAERPEGSISTLTIQRTEQRDSAMYRCASSFGGEQYFGPGTRLTVT.